The rows below give T cell receptor beta chains drawn from one sample of a study of early T cells in non-severe SARS-CoV-2 infection. MiXCR, applied by TCRdb to the 5' RACE reads, yields one record per CDR3 protein. The data contain about 50,000 distinct CDR3 sequences, roughly 6.1% of them seen just once; the ten biggest clones take up roughly 6.9%. Sequencing was performed on whole blood, taken at baseline. The origin of the receptors is an adult who was a healthcare worker with PCR-confirmed SARS-CoV-2 infection or an uninfected control (not recorded which). CDR3s include the opening cysteine and the closing phenylalanine or tryptophan. D genes are given only for firm matches. Expanded clones are given a class, and other clones once, few, many or no size at all.

size	D	V	J	DNA	CDR3
.	TRBD2	TRBV19	TRBJ2-7	TGTGCCAGTAGTAAACGACTAGCGGGAACCACCTACGAGCAGTACTTC	CASSKRLAGTTYEQYF
many	TRBD2	TRBV5-4	TRBJ2-1	TGTGCCAGTACCCCCGGCGGGGGGACCTACAATGAGCAGTTCTTC	CASTPGGGTYNEQFF
.	.	TRBV6-6	TRBJ2-1	TGTGCCAGCAGCCCCGTTAATGAGCAGTTCTTC	CASSPVNEQFF
many	TRBD2	TRBV27	TRBJ2-2	TGTGCCAGCAGTTTTATAGGAGGACTAGCGCGCTTTACCGGGGAGCTGTTTTTT	CASSFIGGLARFTGELFF
many	.	TRBV12-3/TRBV12-4	TRBJ1-2	TGTGCCAGCAGTTTACAACCGATCTATGGCTACACCTTC	CASSLQPIYGYTF
many	TRBD1	TRBV14	TRBJ1-1	TGTGCCAGCAGCCACCGGACAGGGAGGACAACTGAAGCTTTCTTT	CASSHRTGRTTEAFF
many	TRBD1	TRBV7-2	TRBJ1-3	TGTGCCAGCAGCTTCTCACCCGGGACAGGGGTTGGAAACACCATATATTTT	CASSFSPGTGVGNTIYF
.	TRBD1	TRBV4-3	TRBJ2-2	TGCGCCAGCAGCCCAAGACAGGGGGCGGGCGGGGAGCTGTTTTTT	CASSPRQGAGGELFF
few	TRBD1	TRBV7-2	TRBJ2-7	TGTGCCAGCAGTCACGCGGGACAGGGTTTGGAGCAGTACTTC	CASSHAGQGLEQYF
many	.	TRBV7-2	TRBJ2-1	TGTGCCAGCAGCTTGGAGACGGGAGCCAGGTTCTTC	CASSLETGARFF
many	.	TRBV6-1	TRBJ1-4	TGTGCCAGCGATAGGACAACTAATGAAAAACTGTTTTTT	CASDRTTNEKLFF
many	TRBD1	TRBV7-9	TRBJ2-4	TGTGCCAGCAGCCAAAAGACAGGGCCCGCATGGGCCAAAAACATTCAGTACTTC	CASSQKTGPAWAKNIQYF
.	.	TRBV28	TRBJ1-1	TGTGCCAGCACCGTGGCCCGTGAAGCTTTCTTT	CASTVAREAFF
.	TRBD2	TRBV7-2	TRBJ2-7	TGTGCCAGCAGCTTAGAAGCGGGACCTTACGAGCAGTACTTC	CASSLEAGPYEQYF
.	.	TRBV7-2	TRBJ1-5	TGTGCCAGCAGCCTACGTCGAGGCAATCAGCCCCAGCATTTT	CASSLRRGNQPQHF
many	.	TRBV7-2	TRBJ1-6	TGTGCCAGCAGGGGCTCTAATTCACCCCTCCACTTT	CASRGSNSPLHF
many	.	TRBV5-5	TRBJ2-7	TGTGCCAGCAGTTCGGGACAACCCTACGAGCAGTACTTC	CASSSGQPYEQYF
many	.	TRBV5-1	TRBJ1-1	TGCGCCAGCAGCTTCTCTGATGACACTGAAGCTTTCTTT	CASSFSDDTEAFF
.	.	TRBV5-6	TRBJ2-3	TGTGCCAGCAGTGTACAGTACACAGATACGCAGTATTTT	CASSVQYTDTQYF
few	TRBD2	TRBV7-2	TRBJ2-1	TGTGCCAGCACCACAGCGGGAGCCTCCTACAATGAGCAGTTCTTC	CASTTAGASYNEQFF
few	.	TRBV7-2	TRBJ2-3	TGTGCCAGCAGCCGTATCCGTAGCAGTACAGATACGCAGTATTTT	CASSRIRSSTDTQYF
many	.	TRBV27	TRBJ2-3	TGTGCCAGCAGTTTTCGGGGAGATACGCAGTATTTT	CASSFRGDTQYF
many	.	TRBV6-2/TRBV6-3	TRBJ2-7	TGTGCCAGCAGTCTGACAGCCTACGAGCAGTACTTC	CASSLTAYEQYF
many	TRBD1	TRBV7-9	TRBJ2-5	TGTGCCAGCAGCCCGGGACAGTTTGATGAGACCCAGTACTTC	CASSPGQFDETQYF
few	TRBD1	TRBV12-3/TRBV12-4	TRBJ1-2	TGTGCCAGCAGTCCCGGCACAGGGGATGGCTACACCTTC	CASSPGTGDGYTF
few	.	TRBV5-1	TRBJ2-3	TGCGCCAGCAGCTTGGATCTCCTCGATACGCAGTATTTT	CASSLDLLDTQYF
medium-sized	.	TRBV19	TRBJ1-5	TGTGCCAGTAGTCAGGGTAAGAAGCAGCCCCAGCATTTT	CASSQGKKQPQHF
few	.	TRBV7-9	TRBJ2-3	TGTGCCAGCAGCTTCACCGGCCTAGGGACAGATACGCAGTATTTT	CASSFTGLGTDTQYF
few	.	TRBV10-3	TRBJ2-7	TGTGCCATCAGTGGGGTTGGCGGCTCCTACGAGCAGTACTTC	CAISGVGGSYEQYF
many	TRBD1	TRBV20-1	TRBJ2-7	TGCAGTGCCATCCGGGACAGGGTGTCGGGCGAGCAGTACTTC	CSAIRDRVSGEQYF
few	.	TRBV15	TRBJ2-3	TGTGCCACCAGCAGAGATCTTTCGAGGGATACGCAGTATTTT	CATSRDLSRDTQYF
.	TRBD2	TRBV11-2	TRBJ2-3	TGTGCCAGCAGCCCAAGGACTAGCGGGAGAAACTATACGCAGTATTTT	CASSPRTSGRNYTQYF
few	.	TRBV20-1	TRBJ2-3	TGCAGTGCTACGAAGGGCAGGACAGATACGCAGTATTTT	CSATKGRTDTQYF
many	TRBD2	TRBV9	TRBJ2-1	TGTGCCAGCAGCGTAGCTAGCGGGAGCACTGAGCAGTTCTTC	CASSVASGSTEQFF
.	TRBD2	TRBV12-3/TRBV12-4	TRBJ2-1	TGTGCCAGCACCCGGGGGGGCCCCTACAATGAGCAGTTCTTC	CASTRGGPYNEQFF
.	TRBD1	TRBV3-1	TRBJ2-7	TGTGCCAGCAGCCAGCAGGGGGTAATCTACGAGCAGTACTTC	CASSQQGVIYEQYF
many	TRBD2	TRBV29-1	TRBJ2-3	TGCAGCGTTGAATTGTTAGCTGGGGGGGGTACGCAGTATTTT	CSVELLAGGGTQYF
many	.	TRBV19	TRBJ1-4	TGTGCCAGTAGTATAACAAGAGAAAAACTGTTTTTT	CASSITREKLFF
many	TRBD2	TRBV4-2	TRBJ2-5	TGTGCCAGCAGCCAAGATACCGGCGGGAGGGCCCTCGAGACCCAGTACTTC	CASSQDTGGRALETQYF
many	.	TRBV20-1	TRBJ2-7	TGCAGTGCTAGAGCGATGACTCCCTACGAGCAGTACTTC	CSARAMTPYEQYF